The 30 T cell receptor beta chains below all came from one sample that was sequenced in a study of control samples from healthy donors and cancer patients. TCRdb's copy holds only in-frame clones and misses some; the assay was immunoSEQ multiplex PCR. The sample records 75,000 to 100,000 clones, 85% to 90% being singletons. Sequencing was carried out using blood. The receptors were sampled from a man younger than 45 in good health.

This clone was counted a few times. The chain uses TRBV7-8 and TRBJ1-4, with a possible D match to TRBD1 (5 bases). The germline CDR1 and CDR2 sequences are SGHVS and FQNEAQ. Trimming shortened V by 5 bases and J by 7 bases, and 17 bases separated the two germline ends. This CDR3 is built from 15 residues. As DNA, the CDR3 is TGTGCCAGCAGCCCCTCTAGGGACGCTGTTGAAAAACTGTTTTTT. Amino acids: CASSPSRDAVEKLFF.

With regard to this clone: The sample holds other DNA sequences that translate to the same CDR3. The CDR3 region is CASSLYTGELFF. In DNA form, the CDR3 reads TGTGCCAGTAGCCTCTACACCGGGGAGCTGTTTTTT. The J gene is TRBJ2-2, the V gene TRBV19, with D uncertain. The CDR3 length is 12 residues. Trimming removed 6 bases at V and 3 bases at J, with 5 bases between. CDR1 is LNHDA, CDR2 SQIVND, per germline (reference sequence).

To note about this clone: The junction shows a germline mismatch at one end, possibly a read error. The chain employs TRBV5-1 and TRBJ2-1, with D perhaps assigned TRBD1 or TRBD2 (5 bases each). The CDR3 contains 14 residues. In germline, CDR1 is SGHRS, CDR2 YFSETQ. CDR3 sequence: CASSLGPSINEQFF. For the CDR3, the DNA is TGCGCCAGCAGTTTGGGACCCAGCATTAATGAGCAGTTCTTC. The variable domain in full, with the rest retrieved from reference TRBV5-1 and TRBJ2-1, is KAGVTQTPRYLIKTRGQQVTLSCSPISGHRSVSWYQQTPGQGLQFLFEYFSETQRNKGNFPGRFSGRQFSNSRSEMNVSTLELGDSALYLCASSLGPSINEQFFGPGTRLTVL.

This clone has a single count. The gene calls are TRBV11-2 and TRBJ1-1; D is unresolved. In germline, CDR1 is SGHAT, CDR2 FQNNGV. With 1 base removed from V and 2 bases from J, the gap between germline ends came to 5 bases. This CDR3 has 13 amino acids. CDR3 protein: CASSLVDNTEAFF. The CDR3 nucleotides are TGTGCCAGCAGCTTAGTTGACAACACTGAAGCTTTCTTT. Using reference TRBV11-2 and TRBJ1-1 for the parts outside the CDR3, the full variable domain is EAGVAQSPRYKIIEKRQSVAFWCNPISGHATLYWYQQILGQGPKLLIQFQNNGVVDDSQLPKDRFSAERLKGVDSTLKIQPAKLEDSAVYLCASSLVDNTEAFFGQGTRLTVV.

This rearrangement joins TRBV29-1 to TRBJ2-7; the match to TRBD1 covers 9 bases. Germline CDR1 is SQVTM and CDR2 is ANQGSEA. The V gene end was trimmed by 4 bases and the J gene end by 6 bases; junction bases not matched to a gene: 7. The CDR3 is made up of 13 amino acids. The CDR3 reads CSVGRDRVVEQYF. The CDR3 bases are TGCAGCGTTGGCCGGGACAGGGTGGTCGAGCAGTACTTC.

The chain uses TRBV2 and TRBJ2-3; perhaps TRBD1 as D (5 bases). V lost 6 bases and J 0 bases, leaving 22 bases between the germline ends. Germline values: CDR1 SNHLY, CDR2 FYNNEI. CDR3 length equals 18 residues. The CDR3: CASSRRAGIGQSTDTQYF. As DNA, the CDR3 is TGTGCCAGCAGCCGCCGGGCAGGGATAGGCCAAAGCACAGATACGCAGTATTTT.

The chain links TRBV18 to TRBJ2-5, with D tentatively TRBD2 (5 bases). CDR1 KGHSH and CDR2 LQKENI come from the germline V gene. This CDR3 spans 14 amino acids. The ends were cut back, 3 bases at V and 2 bases at J, with 10 bases in the middle. The CDR3 region has the DNA TGTGCCAGCTCACCCGGACGGGATCAAGAGACCCAGTACTTC. It encodes CASSPGRDQETQYF.

This clone was seen a single time. The DNA of the CDR3 is TGCGCCAGCAGCTTGGGACAGGGGTTCGACGAGCAGTACTTC. Residues: CASSLGQGFDEQYF. This chain links TRBV5-1 with TRBJ2-7, with 8 nucleotides matching TRBD1. CDR1 and CDR2 from the germline V gene are SGHRS and YFSETQ. The V gene end was trimmed by 0 bases and the J gene end by 5 bases; junction bases not matched to a gene: 4. The CDR3 is 14 residues long.

This chain joins TRBV28 and TRBJ2-7; D ambiguous. The V and J ends lost 6 bases and 9 bases respectively, with 18 bases between them. The CDR3 contains 13 residues. Germline V gene data show CDR1 as MDHEN and CDR2 as SYDVKM. The CDR3 DNA is TGTGCCAGCAGCCGCACTCTCGGACGCTGGCAGTACTTC. This encodes CASSRTLGRWQYF.

The V gene is TRBV11-2, the J gene TRBJ2-4, with TRBD2 matching 7 bases. Looked up from germline, CDR1 is SGHAT and CDR2 is FQNNGV. This CDR3 has 18 amino acids. The V gene end was trimmed by 0 bases and the J gene end by 1 base; junction bases not matched to a gene: 9. DNA for the CDR3: TGTGCCAGCAGCTTAGATGTTAGGGCTAGCGGTGCCAAAAACATTCAGTACTTC. Translated, it gives CASSLDVRASGAKNIQYF.

As to this clone: The sample holds other DNA sequences that translate to the same CDR3. The rearrangement links TRBV18 to TRBJ1-5; D is uncertain. Germline V gene sequence: CDR1 KGHSH, CDR2 LQKENI. The ends were cut back, 2 bases at V and 5 bases at J, with 7 bases in the middle. This CDR3 region has 13 residues. In DNA form, the CDR3 reads TGTGCCAGCTCACCAGGGGAAGATCAGCCCCAGCATTTT. Protein sequence: CASSPGEDQPQHF.

Details on this clone: The same CDR3 arises from other DNA sequences in this sample as well. The chain uses TRBV21-1 and TRBJ2-7; the DNA was not used to check the table's D call, TRBD2. TRBV21-1 is a pseudogene segment. The CDR3 totals 19 residues. CDR3 loop: CASRERGGLGQGGWLEQYF. The CDR3 DNA sequence: TGTGCCAGCAGGGAGAGGGGGGGGCTTGGGCAGGGAGGCTGGCTCGAGCAGTACTTC.

The V gene is TRBV11-2, the J gene TRBJ2-1; 9 bases match TRBD2. V gave up 4 bases and J gave up 2 bases; unmatched junction bases: 6. The germline gives CDR1 SGHAT, CDR2 FQNNGV. The CDR3 covers 16 residues. Here the CDR3 reads CASSSRQRGAYNEQFF. The CDR3, as DNA: TGTGCCAGCAGCTCTCGTCAGCGGGGGGCCTACAATGAGCAGTTCTTC.

The rearrangement uses TRBV4-3 and TRBJ2-1, with 8 bases fitting TRBD2. CDR1 is LGHNA and CDR2 is YSLEER in the germline V gene. This CDR3 contains 18 residues. The V segment lost 1 base and the J segment 3 bases; nucleotides outside the gene matches: 11. CDR3 nucleotides: TGCGCCAGCAGCCAAGTCCCTCCTAGCGGGTTGATCTACAATGAGCAGTTCTTC. This codes for CASSQVPPSGLIYNEQFF.

The V call is TRBV7-9, the J call TRBJ2-7; 7 nucleotides match TRBD2. CDR1 is SEHNR, CDR2 FQNEAQ, per germline (reference sequence). With V trimmed by 6 bases and J by 4 bases, 9 bases remained unmatched. This CDR3 contains 14 residues. The CDR3 DNA reads as TGTGCCAGCAGTCATGGACTAGAACTGTACGAGCAGTACTTC. It codes for CASSHGLELYEQYF.

CDR3 DNA sequence: TGTGCCAGCAGGTCAAGGAACACCGGGGAGCTGTTTTTT. It specifies CASRSRNTGELFF. J is TRBJ2-2 and V is TRBV12-3 or TRBV12-4; D unclear. The CDR3 has 13 amino acids. Deletions cut 6 bases from V and 1 base from J, with 6 bases between.

This chain joins TRBV21-1 and TRBJ2-2; the DNA was not compared with TRBD2, the D call given in the table. TRBV21-1 represents a pseudogene. The CDR3 is 17 residues long. DNA for the CDR3: TGTGCCAGCAGCACGGCCGCCTCGGGAGGGCCAACCGGGGAGCTGTTTTTT. This encodes CASSTAASGGPTGELFF.

V is TRBV18 and J is TRBJ1-5, with a weak D call TRBD1 (5 bases). V was shortened by 1 base and J by 1 base, with 11 bases between the two germline ends. Germline V lookup: CDR1 KGHSH, CDR2 LQKENI. The CDR3 is made up of 16 amino acids. The CDR3, as DNA: TGTGCCAGCTCACCACGGGTAGGGGAAAGCAATCAGCCCCAGCATTTT. Its translation is CASSPRVGESNQPQHF.

This chain joins TRBV18 and TRBJ1-2; D is unclear. The CDR3 has 16 residues. The germline gives CDR1 KGHSH, CDR2 LQKENI. V lost 0 bases and J lost 0, with 11 bases in between. The CDR3 region has the DNA TGTGCCAGCTCACCACCTCTGTCTCAATCTAACTATGGCTACACCTTC. This translates into CASSPPLSQSNYGYTF.

The V call is TRBV10-3, the J call TRBJ1-5; TRBD1 matches 10 bases. This CDR3 comprises 18 residues. Germline V gene data show CDR1 as ENHRY and CDR2 as SYGVKD. Trimming at V came to 0 bases and at J to 3 bases, leaving 8 bases not matched to a gene. The CDR3 sequence is CAISESTRGTGDNQPQHF. CDR3 DNA sequence: TGTGCCATCAGTGAGTCGACAAGAGGGACAGGGGACAATCAGCCCCAGCATTTT.

This chain uses TRBV27 with TRBJ1-1; D is unresolved. Germline V gene sequence: CDR1 MNHEY, CDR2 SMNVEV (reference sequence). The CDR3 sequence is 12 residues long. V was pared by 6 bases and J by 0 bases, with 5 bases between. The CDR3 DNA reads as TGTGCCAGCAGAACCCTGAACACTGAAGCTTTCTTT. The encoded protein is CASRTLNTEAFF.

This chain uses TRBV27 with TRBJ2-7; D remains unclear. The germline V gene has CDR1 MNHEY and CDR2 SMNVEV (reference sequence). Trimming took off 2 bases at V and 4 bases at J, with 9 bases between the two ends. The CDR3 spans 13 residues. This CDR3 reads CASSLLQTYEQYF. The DNA for the CDR3 is TGTGCCAGCAGTTTACTCCAGACTTACGAGCAGTACTTC.

This rearrangement joins TRBV15 to TRBJ1-5; possibly TRBD1 for D (5 bases). The CDR3 is 16 amino acids. The germline V gene has CDR1 LNHNV and CDR2 YYDKDF (reference sequence). Trimming pared 9 bases from V and 0 bases from J, leaving 18 bases between. In DNA form, the CDR3 reads TGTGCCACTAACATCGGGGGAGGGAATAGCAATCAGCCCCAGCATTTT. This translates into CATNIGGGNSNQPQHF.

CDR3 in amino acids: CASSFDQPQHF. The CDR3 region has the DNA TGTGCCAGCAGCTTTGATCAGCCCCAGCATTTT. The chain uses TRBV5-8 and TRBJ1-5; D unclear. The CDR3 sequence is 11 residues long. Germline-derived CDR1 and CDR2 are SGHTS and YDEGEE. V dropped 2 bases and J dropped 5 bases, with 2 bases sitting between them. The whole variable domain, filled in from reference TRBV5-8 and TRBJ1-5, reads EAGVTQSPTHLIKTRGQQATLRCSPISGHTSVYWYQQALGLGLQFLLWYDEGEERNRGNFPPRFSGRQFPNYSSELNVNALELEDSALYLCASSFDQPQHFGDGTRLSIL.

This clone was recorded a few times. The chain combines TRBV7-9 with TRBJ2-7; 13 nucleotides align to TRBD2. Germline V gives CDR1 SEHNR, CDR2 FQNEAQ (reference sequence). The trim removed 5 bases at V and 0 bases at J, leaving 4 bases unmatched. The CDR3 sequence is 16 residues long. CDR3 in DNA: TGTGCCAGCAGCCCCCGACTAGCGGGAGGCTCCTACGAGCAGTACTTC. Translated, it gives CASSPRLAGGSYEQYF.

The rearrangement joins TRBV28 to TRBJ1-2; D is undetermined. Trimming stripped 3 bases from V and 2 bases from J, with 7 bases between. This CDR3 is built from 13 residues. CDR1 is MDHEN, CDR2 SYDVKM, per germline. The DNA of the CDR3 is TGTGCCAGCAGTTTCGGGGAGAACTATGGCTACACCTTC. It yields the protein CASSFGENYGYTF.

V and J are TRBV3-1 (or the pseudogene TRBV3-2) and TRBJ2-7; TRBD2 agrees at 8 bases. Germline CDR1 reads LGHDT; CDR2 reads YNNKEL (reference sequence). V shed 3 bases, J shed 6 bases, and the junction held 10 bases outside the gene matches. There are 15 residues in the CDR3. CDR3 protein: CASSQAPGLEFEQYF. CDR3 DNA sequence: TGTGCCAGCAGCCAGGCCCCGGGACTAGAGTTCGAGCAGTACTTC.

V usage is TRBV24-1 and J usage is TRBJ2-3, with 9 bases that match TRBD2. The trim removed 3 bases at V and 3 bases at J, leaving 3 bases unmatched. Germline V CDR1 and CDR2: KGHDR, SFDVKD. The CDR3 consists of 15 residues. This chain's CDR3 is CATSDPSGRTDTQYF. For the CDR3, the DNA is TGTGCCACCAGTGATCCGAGCGGGAGGACAGATACGCAGTATTTT.

This clone has only one observation. The V and J genes are TRBV10-3 and TRBJ2-1; TRBD2 aligns across 7 bases. Per the germline V gene, CDR1 is ENHRY and CDR2 is SYGVKD. The V segment lost 10 bases and the J segment 0 bases; nucleotides outside the gene matches: 18. The CDR3 totals 18 residues. The CDR3 DNA is TGTGCCACTGCGGGTAGCGGGCCCGATGGACGCTCCTACAATGAGCAGTTCTTC. It yields the protein CATAGSGPDGRSYNEQFF.

This rearrangement joins TRBV6-4 to TRBJ2-3, with D perhaps being TRBD1 or TRBD2 (7 bases each). Trimming took off 5 bases at V and 4 bases at J, with 13 bases between the two ends. CDR3 size: 14 residues. Germline V gives CDR1 MRHNA, CDR2 SNTAGT. CDR3 sequence (DNA): TGTGCCAGCAGTACAGGGGCGGGGGCAGATACGCAGTATTTT. Protein: CASSTGAGADTQYF.